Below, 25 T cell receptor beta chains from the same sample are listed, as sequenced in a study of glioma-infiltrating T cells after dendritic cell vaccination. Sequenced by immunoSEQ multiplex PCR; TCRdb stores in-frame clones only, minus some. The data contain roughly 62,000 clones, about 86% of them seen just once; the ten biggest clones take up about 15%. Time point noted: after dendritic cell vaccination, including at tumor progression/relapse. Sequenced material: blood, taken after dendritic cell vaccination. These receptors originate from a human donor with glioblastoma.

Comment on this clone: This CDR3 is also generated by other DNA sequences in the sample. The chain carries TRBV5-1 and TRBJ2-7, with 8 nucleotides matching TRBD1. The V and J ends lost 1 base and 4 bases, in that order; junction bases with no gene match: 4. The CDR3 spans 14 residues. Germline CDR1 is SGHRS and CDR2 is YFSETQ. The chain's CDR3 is CASSLRQGSYEQYF. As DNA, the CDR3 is TGCGCCAGCAGCTTGAGACAGGGGTCGTACGAGCAGTACTTC.

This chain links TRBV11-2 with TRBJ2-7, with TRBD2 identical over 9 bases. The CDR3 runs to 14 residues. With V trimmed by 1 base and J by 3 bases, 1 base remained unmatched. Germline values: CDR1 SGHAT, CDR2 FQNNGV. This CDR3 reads CASSLGGGGYEQYF. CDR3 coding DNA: TGTGCCAGCAGCTTAGGCGGGGGGGGCTACGAGCAGTACTTC.

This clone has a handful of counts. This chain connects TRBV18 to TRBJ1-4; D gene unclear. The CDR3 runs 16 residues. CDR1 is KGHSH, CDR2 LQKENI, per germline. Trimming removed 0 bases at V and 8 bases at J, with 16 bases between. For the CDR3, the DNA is TGTGCCAGCTCACCACCTGGAGACATTCGGGAAGAAAAACTGTTTTTT. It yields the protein CASSPPGDIREEKLFF. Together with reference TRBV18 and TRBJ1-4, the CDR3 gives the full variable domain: NAGVMQNPRHLVRRRGQEARLRCSPMKGHSHVYWYRQLPEEGLKFMVYLQKENIIDESGMPKERFSAEFPKEGPSILRIQQVVRGDSAAYFCASSPPGDIREEKLFFGSGTQLSVL.

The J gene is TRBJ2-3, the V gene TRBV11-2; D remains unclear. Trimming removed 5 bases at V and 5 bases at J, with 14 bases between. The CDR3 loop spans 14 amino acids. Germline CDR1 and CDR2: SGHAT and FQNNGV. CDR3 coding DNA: TGTGCCAGCAGCCCCCAGGTGGAAGGAGATACGCAGTATTTT. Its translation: CASSPQVEGDTQYF.

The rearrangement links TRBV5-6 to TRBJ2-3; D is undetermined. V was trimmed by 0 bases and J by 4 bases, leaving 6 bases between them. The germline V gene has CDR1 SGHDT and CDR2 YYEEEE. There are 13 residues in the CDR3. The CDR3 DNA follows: TGTGCCAGCAGCTTGGCCTACTCAGATACGCAGTATTTT. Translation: CASSLAYSDTQYF.

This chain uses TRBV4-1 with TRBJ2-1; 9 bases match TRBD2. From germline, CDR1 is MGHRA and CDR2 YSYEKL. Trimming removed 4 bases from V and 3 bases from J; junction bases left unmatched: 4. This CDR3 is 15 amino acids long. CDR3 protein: CASSPSGGHYNEQFF. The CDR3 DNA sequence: TGCGCCAGCAGCCCGAGCGGGGGGCACTACAATGAGCAGTTCTTC.

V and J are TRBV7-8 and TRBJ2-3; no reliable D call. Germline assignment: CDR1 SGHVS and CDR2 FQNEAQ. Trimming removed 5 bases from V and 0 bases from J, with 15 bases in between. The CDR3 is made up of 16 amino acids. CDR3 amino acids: CASSPATATSTDTQYF. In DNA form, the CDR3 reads TGTGCCAGCAGCCCTGCTACAGCTACTAGCACAGATACGCAGTATTTT.

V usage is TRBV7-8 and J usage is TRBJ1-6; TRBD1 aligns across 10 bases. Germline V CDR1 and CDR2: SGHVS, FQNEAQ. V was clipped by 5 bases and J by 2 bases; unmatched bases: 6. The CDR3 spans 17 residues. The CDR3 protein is CASSPRDRGTYNSPLHF. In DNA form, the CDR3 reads TGTGCCAGCAGCCCCCGGGACAGGGGAACCTATAATTCACCCCTCCACTTT.

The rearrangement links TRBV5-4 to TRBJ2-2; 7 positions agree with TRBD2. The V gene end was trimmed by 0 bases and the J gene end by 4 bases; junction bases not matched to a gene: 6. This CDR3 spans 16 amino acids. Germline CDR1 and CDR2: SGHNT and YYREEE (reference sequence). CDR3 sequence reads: CASSLAGRGCTGELFF. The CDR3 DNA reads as TGTGCCAGCAGCTTGGCGGGGCGGGGGTGCACCGGGGAGCTGTTTTTT. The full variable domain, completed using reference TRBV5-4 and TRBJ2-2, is ETGVTQSPTHLIKTRGQQVTLRCSSQSGHNTVSWYQQALGQGPQFIFQYYREEENGRGNFPPRFSGLQFPNYSSELNVNALELDDSALYLCASSLAGRGCTGELFFGEGSRLTVL.

The CDR3 loop reads CASSDSKFGLTGKFF. The DNA of the CDR3 is TGTGCCAGCAGTGACTCGAAATTTGGGCTAACAGGGAAGTTCTTC. The V gene is TRBV6-4, the J gene TRBJ2-1; a possible D gene is TRBD1 (6 bases). Trimming left V 0 bases short and J 14 bases short, with 20 bases between. Germline V gene sequence: CDR1 MRHNA, CDR2 SNTAGT. The CDR3 runs to 15 residues.

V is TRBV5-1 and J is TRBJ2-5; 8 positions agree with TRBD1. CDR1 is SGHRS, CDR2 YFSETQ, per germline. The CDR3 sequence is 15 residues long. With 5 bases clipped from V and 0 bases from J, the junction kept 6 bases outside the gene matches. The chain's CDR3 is CASSHGQGNQETQYF. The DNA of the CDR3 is TGCGCCAGCAGTCACGGACAGGGCAACCAAGAGACCCAGTACTTC. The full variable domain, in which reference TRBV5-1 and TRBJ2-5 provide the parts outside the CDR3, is KAGVTQTPRYLIKTRGQQVTLSCSPISGHRSVSWYQQTPGQGLQFLFEYFSETQRNKGNFPGRFSGRQFSNSRSEMNVSTLELGDSALYLCASSHGQGNQETQYFGPGTRLLVL.

The CDR3 region is CASKTGSDTQYF. CDR3 coding DNA: TGTGCCAGCAAAACAGGTTCAGATACGCAGTATTTT. The genes are TRBV6-6 and TRBJ2-3; maybe TRBD1 (5 bases). V lost 7 bases, J lost 4 bases, and 9 bases lay in between. The CDR3 sequence is 12 residues long. Germline CDR1 MNHNY, CDR2 SVGAGI (reference sequence).

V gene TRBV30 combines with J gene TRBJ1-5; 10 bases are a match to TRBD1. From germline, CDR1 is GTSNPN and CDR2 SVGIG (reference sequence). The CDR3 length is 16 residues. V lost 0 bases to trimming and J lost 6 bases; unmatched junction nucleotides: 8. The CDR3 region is CAWSVGRQGAGQPQHF. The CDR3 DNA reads TGTGCCTGGAGTGTGGGGAGACAGGGGGCCGGTCAGCCCCAGCATTTT.

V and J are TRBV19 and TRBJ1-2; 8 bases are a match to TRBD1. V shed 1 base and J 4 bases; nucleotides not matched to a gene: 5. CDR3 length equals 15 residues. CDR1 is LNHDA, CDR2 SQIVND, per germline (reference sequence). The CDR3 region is CASSIGPGGVYGYTF. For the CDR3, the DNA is TGTGCCAGTAGTATAGGGCCAGGGGGCGTCTATGGCTACACCTTC.

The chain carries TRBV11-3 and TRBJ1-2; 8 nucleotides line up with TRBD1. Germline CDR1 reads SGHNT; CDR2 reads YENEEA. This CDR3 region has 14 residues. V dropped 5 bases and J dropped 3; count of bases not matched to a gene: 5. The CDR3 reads CASSHRGGYYGYTF. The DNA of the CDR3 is TGTGCCAGCAGCCACAGGGGGGGGTACTATGGCTACACCTTC.

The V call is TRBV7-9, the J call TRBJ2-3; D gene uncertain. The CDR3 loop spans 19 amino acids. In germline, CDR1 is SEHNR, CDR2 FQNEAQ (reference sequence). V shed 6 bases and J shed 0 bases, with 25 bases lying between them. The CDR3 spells CASRSLTPLEASSTDTQYF. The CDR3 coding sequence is TGTGCCAGCAGATCACTGACCCCCCTCGAGGCCTCTAGCACAGATACGCAGTATTTT.

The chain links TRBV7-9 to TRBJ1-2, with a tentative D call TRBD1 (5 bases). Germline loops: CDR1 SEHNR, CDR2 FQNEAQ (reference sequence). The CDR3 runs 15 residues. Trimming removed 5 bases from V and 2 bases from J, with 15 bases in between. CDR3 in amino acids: CASSPTGSPNYGYTF. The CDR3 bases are TGTGCCAGCAGCCCCACAGGATCTCCAAACTATGGCTACACCTTC.

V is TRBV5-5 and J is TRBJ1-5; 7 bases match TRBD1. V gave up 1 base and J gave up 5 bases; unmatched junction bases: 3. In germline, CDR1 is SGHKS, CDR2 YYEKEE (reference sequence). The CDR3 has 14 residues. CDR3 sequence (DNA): TGTGCCAGCAGCTTGTCACAGGGGTATCAGCCCCAGCATTTT. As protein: CASSLSQGYQPQHF.

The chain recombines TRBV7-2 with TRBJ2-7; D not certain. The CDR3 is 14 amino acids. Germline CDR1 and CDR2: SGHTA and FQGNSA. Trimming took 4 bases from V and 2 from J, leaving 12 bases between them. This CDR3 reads CASSSIRATYEQYF. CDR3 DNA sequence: TGTGCCAGCAGCTCCATCCGCGCAACCTACGAGCAGTACTTC.

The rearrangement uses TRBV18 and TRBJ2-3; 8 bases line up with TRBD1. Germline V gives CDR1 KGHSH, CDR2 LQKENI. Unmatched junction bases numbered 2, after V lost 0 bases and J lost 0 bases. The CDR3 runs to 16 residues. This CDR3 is CASSPPDRASTDTQYF. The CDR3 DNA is TGTGCCAGCTCACCACCGGACAGGGCTAGCACAGATACGCAGTATTTT.

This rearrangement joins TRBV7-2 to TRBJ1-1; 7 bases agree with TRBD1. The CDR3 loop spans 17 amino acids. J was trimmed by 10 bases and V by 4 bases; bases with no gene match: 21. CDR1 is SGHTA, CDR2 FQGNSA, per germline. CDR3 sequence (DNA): TGTGCCAGCAGCTATCGACAGGGAATGAGACCCGGACTGGGAGCTTTCTTT. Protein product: CASSYRQGMRPGLGAFF. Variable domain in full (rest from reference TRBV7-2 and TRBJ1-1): GAGVSQSPSNKVTEKGKDVELRCDPISGHTALYWYRQSLGQGLEFLIYFQGNSAPDKSGLPSDRFSAERTGGSVSTLTIQRTQQEDSAVYLCASSYRQGMRPGLGAFFGQGTRLTVV.

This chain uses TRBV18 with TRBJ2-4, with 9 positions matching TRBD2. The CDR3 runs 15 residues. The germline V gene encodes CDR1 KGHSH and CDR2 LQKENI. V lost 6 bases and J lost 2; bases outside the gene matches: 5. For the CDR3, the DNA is TGTGCCAGCTCGTCTAGCGGGGCAACCAAAAACATTCAGTACTTC. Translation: CASSSSGATKNIQYF.

CDR3 sequence (DNA): TGTGCCAGCAGTGAACAGGGAATGAAGACCCAGTACTTC. This translates into CASSEQGMKTQYF. V gene TRBV2 combines with J gene TRBJ2-5, with a possible D match to TRBD1 (5 bases). The V end lost 2 bases, the J end lost 6 bases, and 10 bases lay between the germline ends. Germline V lookup: CDR1 SNHLY, CDR2 FYNNEI. The CDR3 sequence is 13 residues long.

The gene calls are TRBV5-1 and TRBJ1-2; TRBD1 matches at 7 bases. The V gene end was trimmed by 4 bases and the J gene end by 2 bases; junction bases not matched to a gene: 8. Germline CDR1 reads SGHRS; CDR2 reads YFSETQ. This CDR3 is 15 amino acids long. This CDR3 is CASSDREPRNYGYTF. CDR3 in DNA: TGCGCCAGCAGCGACAGGGAACCCCGCAACTATGGCTACACCTTC.

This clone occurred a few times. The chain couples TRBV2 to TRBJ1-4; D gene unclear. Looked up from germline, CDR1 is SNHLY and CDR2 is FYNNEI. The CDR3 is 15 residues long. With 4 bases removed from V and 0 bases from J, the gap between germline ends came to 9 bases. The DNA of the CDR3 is TGTGCCAGCAGTGGCCCAGATGCAACTAATGAAAAACTGTTTTTT. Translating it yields CASSGPDATNEKLFF.